Listed here is a single T cell receptor (beta chain). This clonotype was detected ten times or more. Its antigen is still unknown. No much larger clone exists at a distance of one base, and base qualities are not known. According to the germline V gene, CDR1 reads LGHNA and CDR2 reads YNFKEQ. From its cysteine to its phenylalanine, the CDR3 spans 16 amino acids. The kept DNA is CDR3 alone, 48 bases in frame from the first base. After removal of 1 base from V and 5 bases from J, the junction retains 6 bases not matched to a gene. The source of the sample is a study of early T cells in non-severe SARS-CoV-2 infection (dated by TCRdb to the early 2020s). About the study as a whole: Because TCR sequencing was done on bulk RNA from unsorted whole blood, the alpha and beta chains could not be paired. Study-wide findings and limitations: VDJdb matching was skewed toward anti-spike CD8 responses and likely underestimated virus-specific expansions by missing private and CD4 specificities.

This was a case-control study nested in a cohort of healthcare workers in London, UK, who had nasopharyngeal swab PCR tests and blood samples taken every week. Healthcare workers were recruited during the week of the UK lockdown, between 23 and 31 March 2020, and followed weekly for up to about 15 weeks. Library preparation was by 5' RACE. Sequencing relied on a NextSeq 500. The TCR library protocol attached unique molecular identifiers to individual cDNA molecules to correct for sequencing error and PCR bias. Sequencing covered both TCR alpha and beta chains, and within each sample the abundances of alpha and beta sequences were tightly co-correlated. Per the original workflow: V gene, J gene and CDR3 annotation of TCR sequences was performed with Decombinator V4. TCRs were defined as expanded if a significant change between any two time points was detected under a Poisson model with p below 0.0001. TCR abundances were normalised to the total number of TCRs sequenced per sample and were expressed as counts per million. TRAV1-2 paired with TRAJ12, TRAJ20 or TRAJ33 defined MAIT TCRs, while TRAV10 paired with TRAJ18 defined iNKT TCRs. VDJdb, accessed on 1 November 2021, was searched for TCRs annotated for CMV, EBV and SARS-CoV-2, and TCRs annotated for more than one antigen were excluded. Starting from the raw public reads, TCRdb applied fastp trimming at Q25, assembled clones with MiXCR and retained in-frame beta chains. Rows are combined by CDR3 protein, so each entry shows the most common genes and DNA. These V and J calls are TCRdb output, not the study's own analysis. In this sample the table shows 32,000 or so distinct CDR3 sequences, approximately 6% of which occur a single time. About 5.8% of the sample is in the top ten clones.

Sequenced material: whole blood. This TCR was sampled from an adult who was a healthcare worker with PCR-confirmed SARS-CoV-2 infection or an uninfected control (not recorded which). The sequence links TRBV4-2 to TRBJ2-4; TRBD1 lines up with 9 middle nucleotides. The CDR3 sequence is CASSQGADRGQNIQYF. The nucleotide sequence is given as TGTGCCAGCAGCCAAGGGGCGGACAGGGGCCAAAACATTCAGTACTTC.